This T cell receptor (beta chain) was recovered during a study of T cell changes during pregnancy in multiple sclerosis. Assay used: immunoSEQ multiplex PCR; TCRdb lists only in-frame clones, some missing. The repertoire holds about 35,000 clones, 85% to 95% seen once, with about 0.42% in the top ten. This CDR3 has 12 residues. Germline CDR1 and CDR2: LNHNV and YYDKDF (reference sequence). V was trimmed by 3 bases and J by 6 bases, leaving 9 bases between them. The receptor's source is a female donor in good health, enrolled as a control in a pregnancy study. The sample in question was CD4+ T cells from peripheral blood mononuclear cells, obtained in the third trimester of pregnancy. This chain connects TRBV15 to TRBJ2-7, with D possibly TRBD2 on 6 matching bases. In DNA, the CDR3 is TGTGCCACCAGCAGCGGGGGACTCGAGCAGTACTTC. This codes for CATSSGGLEQYF.